One and the same sample provided the 7 T cell receptor beta chains below, sequenced in a study of shared clonotypes between healthy human individuals. Selected positively for CCR7 and CD45RO-negative, naive CD8 cells excluded terminally differentiated effector memory CD45RA+ cells. Here immunoSEQ multiplex PCR was the method, and the copy in TCRdb shows in-frame clones only, minus some. The sample shows about 2.1 million clones, about 94% of them seen only once. The specimen was naive CD8+ T cells from PBMCs. These receptors were taken from a man between 18 and 29 years old in good health. Some clones in this sample may be carry-over from other donors' samples.

V gene TRBV9 combines with J gene TRBJ2-2; no clear D. CDR3 length equals 13 residues. Trimming removed 4 bases from V and 4 bases from J, with 8 bases in between. Germline V CDR1 and CDR2: SGDLS, YYNGEE. CDR3 DNA sequence: TGTGCCAGCAGCTTTAGAAGCACCGGGGAGCTGTTTTTT. As protein: CASSFRSTGELFF.

The DNA of the CDR3 is TGTGCCAGCAGTGACACTCCTAGCGGGAGGGATGAGCAGTTCTTC. This codes for CASSDTPSGRDEQFF. The genes are TRBV6-4 and TRBJ2-1; 12 positions match TRBD2. J was trimmed by 8 bases and V by 2 bases; bases with no gene match: 4. Germline V gives CDR1 MRHNA, CDR2 SNTAGT. This CDR3 region has 15 residues.

The chain has TRBV7-8 and TRBJ2-7; the D gene is possibly TRBD1 (6 bases). CDR1 is SGHVS, CDR2 FQNEAQ, per germline. The CDR3 spans 15 residues. The germline V and J ends were trimmed by 5 bases and 5 bases, with 19 bases remaining between them. The CDR3 DNA reads TGTGCCAGCAGCGCCCGGTCAGGGGTGGCCCACGAGCAGTACTTC. It yields the protein CASSARSGVAHEQYF.

This chain links TRBV7-9 with TRBJ2-1; D not resolved. CDR3 length equals 16 residues. CDR1 and CDR2 (germline): SEHNR, FQNEAQ (reference sequence). V was cut by 1 base and J by 5 bases, with 15 bases left in between. The CDR3 DNA sequence: TGTGCCAGCAGCTTAGGTGAATTCGGCGACCACAATGAGCAGTTCTTC. This gives the protein CASSLGEFGDHNEQFF.

For the CDR3, the DNA is TGCAGCGTTACCGGACAGCCCAAAGGCTACACCTTC. Its translation is CSVTGQPKGYTF. V gene TRBV29-1 combines with J gene TRBJ1-2, with D perhaps matching TRBD1 (6 bases). Between the trimmed V and J ends, which lost 5 bases and 8 bases, there was a span of 15 bases. Germline V lookup: CDR1 SQVTM, CDR2 ANQGSEA. This CDR3 region has 12 residues.

The CDR3 reads CASRPVGSSYEQYF. The DNA for the CDR3 is TGTGCCAGCAGGCCGGTGGGGAGCTCCTACGAGCAGTACTTC. The chain joins TRBV6-6 to TRBJ2-7; perhaps TRBD2 as D (5 bases). V was trimmed by 6 bases and J by 0 bases, leaving 12 bases between them. This CDR3 has 14 residues. Germline CDR1 is MNHNY and CDR2 is SVGAGI (reference sequence).

Here the CDR3 DNA reads TGTGCCAGCAGCGCGCGAGCGGGAGGGCCTAATGAGCAGTTCTTC. Protein: CASSARAGGPNEQFF. The chain recombines TRBV9 with TRBJ2-1; the match to TRBD2 covers 10 bases. Per germline, CDR1 SGDLS and CDR2 YYNGEE. CDR3 length: 15 amino acids. V was clipped by 3 bases and J by 7 bases; unmatched bases: 7.